This T cell receptor beta chain appears in the sequencing data of a study of blood T cell repertoires in COVID-19. In the study overall: Sites across the United States, Italy and Spain contributed samples from acute and convalescent COVID-19.

Per the study methods: From reference gene primer amplification, estimates of nucleated cell counts were derived. Sequenced by immunoSEQ multiplex PCR; TCRdb stores in-frame clones only, minus some. The V and J calls and clone size come from that table; D and trimming were worked out from the DNA. The sample yields about 140,000 clones, under 90% seen once. In assigning cohorts, the study relied on participant-reported clinical history. Before they entered the study, exposed participants had met a COVID-19 case within 2 weeks. The sequence derives from a woman aged 18-29 years who had been exposed to COVID-19. Sequenced sample: PBMCs or T cells enriched from blood (not recorded which).

In DNA form, the CDR3 reads TGTGCCATGACCCAGGGACTAGCGGGAGGGCCGAGCGGGGAGCTGTTTTTT. Translation: CAMTQGLAGGPSGELFF. The genes are TRBV10-3 and TRBJ2-2; TRBD2 aligns across 16 bases. The CDR3 has 17 amino acids. V trimming: 9 bases; J trimming: 7 bases; junction bases outside the gene matches: 11. CDR1 is ENHRY, CDR2 SYGVKD, per germline.